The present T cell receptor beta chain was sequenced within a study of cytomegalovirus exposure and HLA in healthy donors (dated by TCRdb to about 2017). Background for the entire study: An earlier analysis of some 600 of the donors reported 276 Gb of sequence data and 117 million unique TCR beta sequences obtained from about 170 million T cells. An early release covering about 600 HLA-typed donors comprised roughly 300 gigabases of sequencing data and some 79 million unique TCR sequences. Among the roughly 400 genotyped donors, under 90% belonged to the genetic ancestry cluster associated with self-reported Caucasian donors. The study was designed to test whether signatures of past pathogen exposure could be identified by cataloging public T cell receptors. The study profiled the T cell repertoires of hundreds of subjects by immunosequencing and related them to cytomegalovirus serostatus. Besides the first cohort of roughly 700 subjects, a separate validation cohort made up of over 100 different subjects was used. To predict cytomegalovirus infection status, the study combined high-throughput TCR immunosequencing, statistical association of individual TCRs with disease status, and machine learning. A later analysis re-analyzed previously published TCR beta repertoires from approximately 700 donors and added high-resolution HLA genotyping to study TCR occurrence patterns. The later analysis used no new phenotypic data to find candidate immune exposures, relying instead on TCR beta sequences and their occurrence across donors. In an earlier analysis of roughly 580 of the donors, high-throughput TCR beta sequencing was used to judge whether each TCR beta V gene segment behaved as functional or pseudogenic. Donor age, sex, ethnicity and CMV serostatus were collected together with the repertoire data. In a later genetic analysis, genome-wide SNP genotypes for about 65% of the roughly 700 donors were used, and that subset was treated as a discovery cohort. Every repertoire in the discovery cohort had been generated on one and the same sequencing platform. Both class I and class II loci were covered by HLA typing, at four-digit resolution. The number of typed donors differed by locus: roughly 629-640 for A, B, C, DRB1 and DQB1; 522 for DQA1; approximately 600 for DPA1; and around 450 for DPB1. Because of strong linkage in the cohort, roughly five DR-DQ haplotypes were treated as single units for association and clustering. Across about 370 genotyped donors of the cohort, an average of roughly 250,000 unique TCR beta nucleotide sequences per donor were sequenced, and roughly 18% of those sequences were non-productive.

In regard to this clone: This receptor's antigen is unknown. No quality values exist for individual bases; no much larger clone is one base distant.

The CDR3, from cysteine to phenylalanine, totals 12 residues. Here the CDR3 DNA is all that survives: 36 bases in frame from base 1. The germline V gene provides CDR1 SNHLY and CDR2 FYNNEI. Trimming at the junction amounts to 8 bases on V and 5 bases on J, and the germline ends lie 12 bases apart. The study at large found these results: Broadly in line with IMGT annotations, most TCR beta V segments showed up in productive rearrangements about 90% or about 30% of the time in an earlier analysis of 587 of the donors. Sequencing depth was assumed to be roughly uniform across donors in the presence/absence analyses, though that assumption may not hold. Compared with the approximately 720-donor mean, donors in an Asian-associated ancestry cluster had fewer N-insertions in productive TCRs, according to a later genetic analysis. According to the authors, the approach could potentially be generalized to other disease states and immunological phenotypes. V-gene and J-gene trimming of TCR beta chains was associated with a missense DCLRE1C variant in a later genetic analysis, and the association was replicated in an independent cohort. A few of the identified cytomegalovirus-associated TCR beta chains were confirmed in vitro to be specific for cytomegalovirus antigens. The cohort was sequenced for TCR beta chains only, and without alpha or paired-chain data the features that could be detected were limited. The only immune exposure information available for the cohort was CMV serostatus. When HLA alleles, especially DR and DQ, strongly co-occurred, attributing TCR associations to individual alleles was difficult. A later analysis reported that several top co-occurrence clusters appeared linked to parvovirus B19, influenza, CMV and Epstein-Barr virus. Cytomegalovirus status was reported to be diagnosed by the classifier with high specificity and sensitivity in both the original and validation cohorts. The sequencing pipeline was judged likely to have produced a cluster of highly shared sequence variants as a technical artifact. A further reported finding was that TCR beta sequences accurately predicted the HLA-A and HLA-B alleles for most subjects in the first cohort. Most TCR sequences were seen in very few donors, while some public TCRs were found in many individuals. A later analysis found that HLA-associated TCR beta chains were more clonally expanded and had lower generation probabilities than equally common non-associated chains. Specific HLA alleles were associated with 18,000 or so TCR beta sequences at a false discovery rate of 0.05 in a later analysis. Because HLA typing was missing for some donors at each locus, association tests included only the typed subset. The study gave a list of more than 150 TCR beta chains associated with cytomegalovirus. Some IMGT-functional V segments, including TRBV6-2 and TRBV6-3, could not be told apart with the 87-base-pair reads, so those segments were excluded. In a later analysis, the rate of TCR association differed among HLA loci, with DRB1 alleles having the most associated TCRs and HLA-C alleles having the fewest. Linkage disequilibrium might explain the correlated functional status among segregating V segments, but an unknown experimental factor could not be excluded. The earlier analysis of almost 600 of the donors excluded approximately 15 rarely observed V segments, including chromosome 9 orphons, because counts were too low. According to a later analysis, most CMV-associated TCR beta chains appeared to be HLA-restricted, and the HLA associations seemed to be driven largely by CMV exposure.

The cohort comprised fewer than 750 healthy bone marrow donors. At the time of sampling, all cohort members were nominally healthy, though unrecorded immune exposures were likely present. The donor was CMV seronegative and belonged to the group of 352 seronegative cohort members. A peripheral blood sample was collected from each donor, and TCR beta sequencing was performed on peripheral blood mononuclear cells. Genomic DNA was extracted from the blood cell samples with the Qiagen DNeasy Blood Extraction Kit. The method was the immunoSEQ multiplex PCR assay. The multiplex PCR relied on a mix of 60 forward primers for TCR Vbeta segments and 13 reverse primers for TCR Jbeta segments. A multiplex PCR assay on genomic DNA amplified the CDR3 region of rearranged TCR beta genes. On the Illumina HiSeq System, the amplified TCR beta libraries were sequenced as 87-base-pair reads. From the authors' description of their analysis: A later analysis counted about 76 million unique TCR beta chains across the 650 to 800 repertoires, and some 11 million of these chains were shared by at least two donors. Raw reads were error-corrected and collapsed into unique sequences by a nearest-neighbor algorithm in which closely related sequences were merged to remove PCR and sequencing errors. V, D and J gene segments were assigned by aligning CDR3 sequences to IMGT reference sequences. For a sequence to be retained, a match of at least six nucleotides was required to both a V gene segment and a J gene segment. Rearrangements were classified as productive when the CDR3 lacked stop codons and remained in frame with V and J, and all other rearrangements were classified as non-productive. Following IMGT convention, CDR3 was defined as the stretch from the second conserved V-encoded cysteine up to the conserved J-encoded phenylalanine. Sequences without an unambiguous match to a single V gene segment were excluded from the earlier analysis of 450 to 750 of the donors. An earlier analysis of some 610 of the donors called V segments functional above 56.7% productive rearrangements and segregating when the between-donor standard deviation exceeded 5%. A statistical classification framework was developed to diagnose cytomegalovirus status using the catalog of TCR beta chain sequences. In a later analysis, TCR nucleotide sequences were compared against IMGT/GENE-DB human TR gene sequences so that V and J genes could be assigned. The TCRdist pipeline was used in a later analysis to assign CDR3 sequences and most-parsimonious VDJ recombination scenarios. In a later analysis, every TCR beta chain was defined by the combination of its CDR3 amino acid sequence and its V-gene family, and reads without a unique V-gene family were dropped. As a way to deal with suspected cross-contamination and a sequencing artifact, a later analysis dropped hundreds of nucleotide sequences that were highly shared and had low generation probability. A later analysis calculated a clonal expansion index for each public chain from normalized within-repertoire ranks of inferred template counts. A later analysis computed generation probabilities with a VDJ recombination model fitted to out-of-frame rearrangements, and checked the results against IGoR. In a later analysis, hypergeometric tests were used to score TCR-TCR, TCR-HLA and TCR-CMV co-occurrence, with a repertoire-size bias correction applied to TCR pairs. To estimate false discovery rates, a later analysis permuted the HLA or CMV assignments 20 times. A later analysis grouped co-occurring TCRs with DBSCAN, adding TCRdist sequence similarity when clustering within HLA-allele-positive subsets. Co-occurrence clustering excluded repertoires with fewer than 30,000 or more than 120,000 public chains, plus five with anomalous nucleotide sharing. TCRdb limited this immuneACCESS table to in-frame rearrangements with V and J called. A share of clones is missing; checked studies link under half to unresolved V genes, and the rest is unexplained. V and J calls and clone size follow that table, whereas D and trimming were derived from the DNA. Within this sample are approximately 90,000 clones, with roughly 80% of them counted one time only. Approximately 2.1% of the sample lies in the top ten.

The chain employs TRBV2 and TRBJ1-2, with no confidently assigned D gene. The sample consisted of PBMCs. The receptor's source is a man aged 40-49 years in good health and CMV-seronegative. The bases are TGTGCCAGCCGAATGGACTTTTATGGCTACACCTTC. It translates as CASRMDFYGYTF.